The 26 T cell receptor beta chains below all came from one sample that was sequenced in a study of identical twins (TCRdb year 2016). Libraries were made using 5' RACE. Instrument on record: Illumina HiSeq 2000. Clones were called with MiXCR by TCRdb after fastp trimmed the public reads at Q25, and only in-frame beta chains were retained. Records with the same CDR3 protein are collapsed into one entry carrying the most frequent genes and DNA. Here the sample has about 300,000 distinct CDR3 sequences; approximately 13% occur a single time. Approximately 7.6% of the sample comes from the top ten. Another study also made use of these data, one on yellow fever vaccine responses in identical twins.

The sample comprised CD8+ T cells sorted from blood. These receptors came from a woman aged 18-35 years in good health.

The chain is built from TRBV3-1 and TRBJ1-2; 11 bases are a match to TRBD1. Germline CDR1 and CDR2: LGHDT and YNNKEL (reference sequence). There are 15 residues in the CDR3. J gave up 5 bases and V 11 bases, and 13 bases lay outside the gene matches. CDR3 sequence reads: CASSQAGTGGYGYTF. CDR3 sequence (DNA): TGTGCCTCCAGCCAAGCCGGGACAGGGGGTTATGGCTACACCTTC.

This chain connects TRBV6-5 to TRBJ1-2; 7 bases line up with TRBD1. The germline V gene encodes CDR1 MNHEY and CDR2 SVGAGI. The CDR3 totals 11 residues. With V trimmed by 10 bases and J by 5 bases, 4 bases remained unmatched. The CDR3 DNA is TGTGCCACCGGGACAGATTATGGCTACACCTTC. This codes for CATGTDYGYTF.

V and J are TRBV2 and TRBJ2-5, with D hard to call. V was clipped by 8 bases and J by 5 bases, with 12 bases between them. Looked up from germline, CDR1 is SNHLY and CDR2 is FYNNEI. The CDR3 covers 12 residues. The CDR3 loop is CASPVGKETQYF. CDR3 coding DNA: TGTGCCAGCCCGGTGGGGAAGGAGACCCAGTACTTC.

CDR3 coding DNA: TGCGCCAGCAGCCAAGATCAGACTAGCGGGATCTACGAGCAGTACTTC. Its translation is CASSQDQTSGIYEQYF. This chain connects TRBV4-1 to TRBJ2-7; TRBD2 agrees at 11 bases. The CDR3 contains 16 residues. Trimming cost V 0 bases and J 3 bases; bases outside gene matches: 4. Per the germline V gene, CDR1 is MGHRA and CDR2 is YSYEKL.

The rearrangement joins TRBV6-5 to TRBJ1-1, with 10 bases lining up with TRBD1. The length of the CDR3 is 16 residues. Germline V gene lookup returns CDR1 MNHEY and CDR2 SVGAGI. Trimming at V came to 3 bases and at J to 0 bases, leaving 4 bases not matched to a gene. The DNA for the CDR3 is TGTGCCAGCAGTTATAGACAGGGGGCCATGAACACTGAAGCTTTCTTT. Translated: CASSYRQGAMNTEAFF.

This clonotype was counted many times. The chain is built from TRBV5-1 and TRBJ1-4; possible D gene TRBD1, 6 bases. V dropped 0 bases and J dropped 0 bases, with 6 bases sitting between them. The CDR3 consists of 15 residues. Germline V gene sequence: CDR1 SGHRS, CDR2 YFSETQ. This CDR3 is CASSLEGATNEKLFF. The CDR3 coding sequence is TGCGCCAGCAGCTTGGAGGGGGCAACTAATGAAAAACTGTTTTTT.

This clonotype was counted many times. CDR3 residues: CASSLMEQIRSGANVLTF. The CDR3 DNA is TGTGCCAGCAGTTTAATGGAACAAATACGATCTGGGGCCAACGTCCTGACTTTC. This chain joins TRBV27 and TRBJ2-6, with D hard to call. Trimming cost V 2 bases and J 1 base, with 15 bases left between them. Germline V CDR1 and CDR2: MNHEY, SMNVEV (reference sequence). The CDR3 runs 18 residues.

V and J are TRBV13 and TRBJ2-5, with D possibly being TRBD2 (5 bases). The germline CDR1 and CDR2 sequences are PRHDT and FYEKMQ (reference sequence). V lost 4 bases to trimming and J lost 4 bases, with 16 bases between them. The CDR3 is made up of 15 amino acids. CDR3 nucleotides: TGTGCCAGCAGCTCCACCCGAGGAGGAGGAGAGACCCAGTACTTC. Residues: CASSSTRGGGETQYF.

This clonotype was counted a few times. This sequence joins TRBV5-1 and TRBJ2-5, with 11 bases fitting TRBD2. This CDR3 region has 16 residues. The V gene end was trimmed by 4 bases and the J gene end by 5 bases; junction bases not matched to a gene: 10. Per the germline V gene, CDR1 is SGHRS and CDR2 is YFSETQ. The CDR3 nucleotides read TGCGCCAGCAGCCAAAGACTAGCGGGATCGGAGGAGACCCAGTACTTC. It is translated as CASSQRLAGSEETQYF.

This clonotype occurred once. Here the CDR3 reads CASSRQKGGGTGELFF. DNA of the CDR3: TGTGCCAGCAGCCGCCAGAAGGGAGGGGGTACCGGGGAGCTGTTTTTT. The rearrangement joins TRBV7-6 to TRBJ2-2; D is possibly TRBD2 (7 bases). This CDR3 region has 16 residues. The V and J ends lost 5 bases and 5 bases respectively, with 18 bases between them. Germline V gene sequence: CDR1 SGHVS, CDR2 FNYEAQ.

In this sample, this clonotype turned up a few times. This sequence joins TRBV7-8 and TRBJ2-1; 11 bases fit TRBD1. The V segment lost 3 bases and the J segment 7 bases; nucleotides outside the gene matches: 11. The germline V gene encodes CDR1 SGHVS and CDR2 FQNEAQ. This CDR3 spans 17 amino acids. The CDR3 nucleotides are TGTGCCAGCAGCTTGGGAAGCCCCGGGACAGGGGGGAATGAGCAGTTCTTC. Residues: CASSLGSPGTGGNEQFF.

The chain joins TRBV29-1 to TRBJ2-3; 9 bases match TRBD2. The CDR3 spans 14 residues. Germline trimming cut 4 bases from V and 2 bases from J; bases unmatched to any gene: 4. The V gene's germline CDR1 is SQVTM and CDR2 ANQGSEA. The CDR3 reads CSVVAGVYTDTQYF. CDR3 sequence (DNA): TGCAGCGTTGTAGCGGGAGTTTACACAGATACGCAGTATTTT.

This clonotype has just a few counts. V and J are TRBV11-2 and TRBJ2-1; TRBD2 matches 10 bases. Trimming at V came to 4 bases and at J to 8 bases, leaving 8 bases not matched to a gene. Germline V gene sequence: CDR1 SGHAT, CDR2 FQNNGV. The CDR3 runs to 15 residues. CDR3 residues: CASSSAGGLADEQFF. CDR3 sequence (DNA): TGTGCCAGCAGCTCAGCGGGGGGGTTAGCCGATGAGCAGTTCTTC.

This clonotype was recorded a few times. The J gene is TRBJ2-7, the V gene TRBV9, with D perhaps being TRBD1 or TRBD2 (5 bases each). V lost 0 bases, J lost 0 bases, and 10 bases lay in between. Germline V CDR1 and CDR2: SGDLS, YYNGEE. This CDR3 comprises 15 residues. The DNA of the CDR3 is TGTGCCAGCAGCGTAGAAGGGACGAGCTCCTACGAGCAGTACTTC. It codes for CASSVEGTSSYEQYF.

The CDR3 DNA reads as TGTGCCAGCAGTTTTATGGACTTGGCGCAGTTCTTC. This encodes CASSFMDLAQFF. The chain links TRBV12-3 or TRBV12-4 to TRBJ2-1, with a weak D call TRBD2 (5 bases). The CDR3 has 12 amino acids. Trimming took off 3 bases at V and 12 bases at J, with 12 bases between the two ends.

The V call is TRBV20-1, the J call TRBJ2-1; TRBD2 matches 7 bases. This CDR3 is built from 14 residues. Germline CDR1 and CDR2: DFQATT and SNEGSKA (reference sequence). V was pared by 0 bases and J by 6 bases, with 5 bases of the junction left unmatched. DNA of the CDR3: TGCAGTGCTAGAGACCGCGGGAGTGCCAATGAGCAGTTCTTC. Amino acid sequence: CSARDRGSANEQFF.

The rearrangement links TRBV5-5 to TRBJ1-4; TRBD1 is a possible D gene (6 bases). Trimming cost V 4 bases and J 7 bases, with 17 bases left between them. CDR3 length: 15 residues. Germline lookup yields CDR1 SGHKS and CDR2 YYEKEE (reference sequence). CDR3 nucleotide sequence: TGTGCCAGCAGCCTCGAAACAGGGAATGGTGAAAAACTGTTTTTT. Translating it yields CASSLETGNGEKLFF.

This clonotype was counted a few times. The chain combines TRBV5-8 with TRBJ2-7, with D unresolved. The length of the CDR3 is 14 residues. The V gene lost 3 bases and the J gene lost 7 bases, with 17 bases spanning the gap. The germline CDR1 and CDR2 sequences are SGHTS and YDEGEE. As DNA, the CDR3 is TGTGCCAGCAGCTCCGGATTCAACGGTGGGGAGCAGTACGTC. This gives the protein CASSSGFNGGEQYV.

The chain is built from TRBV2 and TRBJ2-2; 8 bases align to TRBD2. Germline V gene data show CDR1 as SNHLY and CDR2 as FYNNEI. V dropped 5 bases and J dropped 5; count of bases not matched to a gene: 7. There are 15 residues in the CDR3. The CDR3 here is CASSQGSGMTGELFF. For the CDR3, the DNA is TGTGCCAGCAGTCAAGGTAGCGGGATGACCGGGGAGCTGTTTTTT.

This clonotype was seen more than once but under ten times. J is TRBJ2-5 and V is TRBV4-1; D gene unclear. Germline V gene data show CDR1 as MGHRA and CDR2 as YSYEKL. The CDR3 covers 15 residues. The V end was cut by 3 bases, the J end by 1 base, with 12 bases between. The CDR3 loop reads CASSHRVGTQETQYF. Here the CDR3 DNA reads TGCGCCAGCAGCCACCGTGTCGGTACCCAAGAGACCCAGTACTTC.

CDR3: CASTAGGGLFTDTQYF. CDR3 nucleotides: TGTGCCAGCACCGCAGGAGGGGGCCTGTTCACAGATACGCAGTATTTT. V and J are TRBV7-2 and TRBJ2-3, with D perhaps matching TRBD1 (7 bases). There are 16 residues in the CDR3. V shed 7 bases and J shed 2 bases, with 19 bases lying between them. Looked up from germline, CDR1 is SGHTA and CDR2 is FQGNSA.

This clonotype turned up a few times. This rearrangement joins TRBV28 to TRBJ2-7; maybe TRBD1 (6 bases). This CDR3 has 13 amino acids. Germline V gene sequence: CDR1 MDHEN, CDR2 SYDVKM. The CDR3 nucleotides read TGTTCAAGCACAGGGTCCGGATCCTACGAGCAGTACTTC. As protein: CSSTGSGSYEQYF. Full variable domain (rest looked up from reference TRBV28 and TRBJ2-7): DVKVTQSSRYLVKRTGEKVFLECVQDMDHENMFWYRQDPGLGLRLIYFSYDVKMKEKGDIPEGYSVSREKKERFSLILESASTNQTSMYLCSSTGSGSYEQYFGPGTRLTVT.

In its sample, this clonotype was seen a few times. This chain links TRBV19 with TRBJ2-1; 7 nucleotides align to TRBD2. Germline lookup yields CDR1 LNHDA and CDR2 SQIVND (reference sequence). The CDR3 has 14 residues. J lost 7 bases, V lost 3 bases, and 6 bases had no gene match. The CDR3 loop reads CASSMGGPWNEQFF. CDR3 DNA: TGTGCCAGTAGTATGGGAGGGCCGTGGAATGAGCAGTTCTTC.

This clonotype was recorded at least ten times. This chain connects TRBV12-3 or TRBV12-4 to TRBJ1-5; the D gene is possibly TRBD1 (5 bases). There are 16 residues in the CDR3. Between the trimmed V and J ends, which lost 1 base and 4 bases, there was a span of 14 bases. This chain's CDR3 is CASSLEGQGWNQPQHF. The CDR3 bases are TGTGCCAGCAGTTTAGAGGGTCAGGGATGGAATCAGCCCCAGCATTTT.

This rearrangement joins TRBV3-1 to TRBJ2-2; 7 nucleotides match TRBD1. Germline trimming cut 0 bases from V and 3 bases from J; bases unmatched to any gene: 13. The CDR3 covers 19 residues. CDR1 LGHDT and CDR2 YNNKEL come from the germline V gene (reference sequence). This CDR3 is CASSQDLFGTAMYTGELFF. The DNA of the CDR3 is TGTGCCAGCAGCCAAGATCTTTTCGGGACAGCAATGTACACCGGGGAGCTGTTTTTT. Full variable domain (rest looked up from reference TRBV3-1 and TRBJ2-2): DTAVSQTPKYLVTQMGNDKSIKCEQNLGHDTMYWYKQDSKKFLKIMFSYNNKELIINETVPNRFSPKSPDKAHLNLHINSLELGDSAVYFCASSQDLFGTAMYTGELFFGEGSRLTVL.

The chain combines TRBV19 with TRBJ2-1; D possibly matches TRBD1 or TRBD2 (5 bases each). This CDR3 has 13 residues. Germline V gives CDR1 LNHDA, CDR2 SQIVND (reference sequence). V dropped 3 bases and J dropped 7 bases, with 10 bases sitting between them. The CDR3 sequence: CASSMGLANEQFF. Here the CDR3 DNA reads TGTGCCAGTAGTATGGGGCTAGCTAATGAGCAGTTCTTC. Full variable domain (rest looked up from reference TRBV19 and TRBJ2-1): DGGITQSPKYLFRKEGQNVTLSCEQNLNHDAMYWYRQDPGQGLRLIYYSQIVNDFQKGDIAEGYSVSREKKESFPLTVTSAQKNPTAFYLCASSMGLANEQFFGPGTRLTVL.